This TCR beta chain was retrieved from a study of blood T cell repertoires in COVID-19. Profiling relied on immunoSEQ multiplex PCR, and the TCRdb table lists in-frame clones only, not all of them. In the table there are tens of thousands of clones, about 83% of which are singletons. V was clipped by 2 bases and J by 0 bases, with 9 bases between them. CDR1 is SGHTA, CDR2 FQGTGA, per germline. This CDR3 comprises 15 residues. The TCR sequence derives from a human donor in a cohort sampled during active COVID-19. The material sequenced was peripheral blood. This chain joins TRBV7-3 and TRBJ2-3, with D possibly being TRBD2 (6 bases). Here the CDR3 DNA reads TGTGCCAGCAGCTTAGCGGGGCATAGCACAGATACGCAGTATTTT. Protein: CASSLAGHSTDTQYF.